This T cell receptor beta chain was captured by sequencing in a study of blood T cell repertoires in COVID-19. Across the whole study: Material from acute and convalescent COVID-19 was sourced from the United States, Italy and Spain.

Germline lookup yields CDR1 MGHRA and CDR2 YSYEKL. V shed 1 base and J shed 7 bases, with 19 bases lying between them. The CDR3 runs to 16 residues. Clones were read by immunoSEQ multiplex PCR, and TCRdb kept only the in-frame ones, dropping some. The sample lists 210,000 or so clones, 84% occurring once. The source is a human donor in a cohort sampled during active COVID-19. Sequenced material: peripheral blood. The J gene is TRBJ1-1, the V gene TRBV4-1; D may be TRBD1 (6 bases). CDR3 coding DNA: TGCGCCAGCAGCCAAGGGATTGGTGCAGGGGCCTTTGAAGCTTTCTTT. Its translation is CASSQGIGAGAFEAFF.